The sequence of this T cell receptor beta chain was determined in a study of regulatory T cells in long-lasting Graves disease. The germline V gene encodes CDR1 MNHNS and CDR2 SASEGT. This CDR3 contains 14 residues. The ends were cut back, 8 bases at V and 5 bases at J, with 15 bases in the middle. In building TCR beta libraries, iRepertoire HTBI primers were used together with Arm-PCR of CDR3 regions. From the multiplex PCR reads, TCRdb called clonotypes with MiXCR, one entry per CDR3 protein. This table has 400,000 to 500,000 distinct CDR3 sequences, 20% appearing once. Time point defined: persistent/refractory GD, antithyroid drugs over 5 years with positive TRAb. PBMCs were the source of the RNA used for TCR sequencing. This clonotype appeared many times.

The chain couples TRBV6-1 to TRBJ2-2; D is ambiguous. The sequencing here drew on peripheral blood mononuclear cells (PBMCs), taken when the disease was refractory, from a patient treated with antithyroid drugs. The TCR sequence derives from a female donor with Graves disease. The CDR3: CASVEYGRTGELFF. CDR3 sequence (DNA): TGTGCCAGCGTAGAATACGGACGAACCGGGGAGCTGTTTTTT.